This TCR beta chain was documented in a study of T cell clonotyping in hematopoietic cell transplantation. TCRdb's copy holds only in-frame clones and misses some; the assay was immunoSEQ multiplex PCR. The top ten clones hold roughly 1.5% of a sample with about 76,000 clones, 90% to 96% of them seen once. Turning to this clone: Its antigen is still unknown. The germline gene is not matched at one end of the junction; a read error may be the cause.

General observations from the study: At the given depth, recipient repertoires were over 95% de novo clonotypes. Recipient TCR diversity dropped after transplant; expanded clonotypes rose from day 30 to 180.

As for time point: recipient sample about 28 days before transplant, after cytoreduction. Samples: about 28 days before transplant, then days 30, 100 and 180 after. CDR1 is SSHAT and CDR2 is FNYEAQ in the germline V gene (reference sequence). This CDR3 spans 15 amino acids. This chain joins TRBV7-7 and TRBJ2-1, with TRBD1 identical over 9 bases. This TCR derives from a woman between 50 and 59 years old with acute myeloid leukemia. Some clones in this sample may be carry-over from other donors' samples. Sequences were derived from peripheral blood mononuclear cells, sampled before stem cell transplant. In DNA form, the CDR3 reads TGTGCTAGCAGCACCGGGACAGGGACCTACAATGAGCAGTTCTTC. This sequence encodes CASSTGTGTYNEQFF.